The 9 T cell receptor beta chains in this list originate from one sample, sequenced in a study of blood T cell repertoires in COVID-19. Only in-frame clones appear in the TCRdb table, and some are missing; sequencing was by immunoSEQ multiplex PCR. The data hold around 170,000 clones, with about 87% observed a single time. The sample was peripheral blood. Every receptor here comes from a man aged 55 to 70 with COVID-19, enrolled during active disease.

The chain uses TRBV14 and TRBJ1-1, with TRBD1 as a possible D gene (5 bases). This CDR3 region has 17 residues. Germline-derived CDR1 and CDR2 are SGHDN and FVKESK. With 0 bases removed from V and 3 bases from J, the gap between germline ends came to 17 bases. The CDR3 region is CASSQDLGGRVYTEAFF. In DNA form, the CDR3 reads TGTGCCAGCAGCCAAGATCTCGGGGGGAGGGTGTACACTGAAGCTTTCTTT.

The chain joins TRBV7-9 to TRBJ1-6; 7 positions agree with TRBD1. Germline-derived CDR1 and CDR2 are SEHNR and FQNEAQ (reference sequence). Trimming cost V 3 bases and J 11 bases; bases outside gene matches: 4. This CDR3 is 13 amino acids long. CDR3 sequence: CASSLEGTAPLHF. DNA for the CDR3: TGTGCCAGCAGCTTGGAGGGGACAGCACCCCTCCACTTT.

The chain joins TRBV7-2 to TRBJ2-5; 8 bases fit TRBD2. Germline V gives CDR1 SGHTA, CDR2 FQGNSA. V shed 5 bases and J 4 bases; nucleotides not matched to a gene: 12. CDR3 length: 16 amino acids. CDR3 DNA sequence: TGTGCCAGCAGCCCGACCGGGACTAGTATTACAGAGACCCAGTACTTC. Protein sequence: CASSPTGTSITETQYF. Using reference TRBV7-2 and TRBJ2-5 for the parts outside the CDR3, the full variable domain is GAGVSQSPSNKVTEKGKDVELRCDPISGHTALYWYRQSLGQGLEFLIYFQGNSAPDKSGLPSDRFSAERTGGSVSTLTIQRTQQEDSAVYLCASSPTGTSITETQYFGPGTRLLVL.

The gene calls are TRBV27 and TRBJ2-7, with a weak D call TRBD1 (5 bases). This CDR3 comprises 16 residues. Germline V gives CDR1 MNHEY, CDR2 SMNVEV (reference sequence). Trimming took off 0 bases at V and 2 bases at J, with 14 bases between the two ends. CDR3 region: CASSLSVQVGAYEQYF. The CDR3 bases are TGTGCCAGCAGTTTATCTGTACAGGTAGGGGCCTACGAGCAGTACTTC.

The J gene is TRBJ1-2, the V gene TRBV19, with a weak D call TRBD1 (5 bases). The CDR3 spans 13 residues. Germline CDR1 and CDR2: LNHDA and SQIVND (reference sequence). The V and J ends lost 6 bases and 5 bases respectively, with 13 bases between them. CDR3 in amino acids: CASSPSRAYGYTF. CDR3 nucleotides: TGTGCCAGTAGCCCCTCCAGGGCGTATGGCTACACCTTC.

A remark on this clone: Other DNA sequences of this sample code for an identical CDR3. This chain uses TRBV28 with TRBJ1-2, with unresolved D. CDR3 size: 11 residues. Deletions cut 9 bases from V and 4 bases from J, with 9 bases between. Per germline, CDR1 MDHEN and CDR2 SYDVKM. The CDR3 sequence is CASQAVYGYTF. The CDR3 bases are TGTGCCAGTCAGGCCGTCTATGGCTACACCTTC.

With regard to this clone: At one end, the junction sequence differs from germline, possibly due to a read error. CDR3 sequence: CASSLQSQVNTGELFF. The CDR3 DNA reads TGTGCTAGCAGCTTACAATCGCAGGTTAACACCGGGGAGCTGTTTTTT. The chain couples TRBV7-7 to TRBJ2-2; D call uncertain. Per germline, CDR1 SSHAT and CDR2 FNYEAQ (reference sequence). The CDR3 is 16 amino acids. The complete variable domain, with remaining parts taken from reference TRBV7-7 and TRBJ2-2, reads GAGVSQSPRYKVTKRGQDVTLRCDPISSHATLYWYQQALGQGPEFLTYFNYEAQPDKSGLPSDRFSAERPEGSISTLTIQRTEQRDSAMYRCASSLQSQVNTGELFFGEGSRLTVL.

The chain links TRBV4-1 to TRBJ2-1, with TRBD1 matching 9 bases. Germline V gene sequence: CDR1 MGHRA, CDR2 YSYEKL. The CDR3 is made up of 16 amino acids. With 2 bases clipped from V and 10 bases from J, the junction kept 12 bases outside the gene matches. The DNA of the CDR3 is TGCGCCAGCAGCCAACCCCGGGACAGGGTGATCAGGGAGCAGTTCTTC. Translation gives CASSQPRDRVIREQFF.

This clone is a singleton in its sample. The J gene is TRBJ2-5, the V gene TRBV11-3, with TRBD1 as a possible D gene (6 bases). V lost 4 bases and J 0 bases, leaving 18 bases between the germline ends. CDR1 SGHNT and CDR2 YENEEA come from the germline V gene. The CDR3 totals 17 residues. The DNA of the CDR3 is TGTGCCAGCAGCTCGCCCGACTCAGGGGCCAACCAAGAGACCCAGTACTTC. Translated, it gives CASSSPDSGANQETQYF. Variable domain in full (rest from reference TRBV11-3 and TRBJ2-5): EAGVVQSPRYKIIEKKQPVAFWCNPISGHNTLYWYLQNLGQGPELLIRYENEEAVDDSQLPKDRFSAERLKGVDSTLKIQPAELGDSAVYLCASSSPDSGANQETQYFGPGTRLLVL.